The clone carrying this TCR beta chain was found many times. Its specificity is not known. It was with a sample-barcoded 5' primer and a J-beta primer mix that a second PCR of about 6 to 12 cycles was run. Each CDR3 protein gets one entry after TCRdb re-called the 5' RACE reads with MiXCR. The sample has about 930,000 distinct CDR3 sequences; roughly 29% are singletons. The sample is drawn from a study of blood T cells in healthy people across ages. Overall study results and limits: Measured against age, TCR beta diversity per million T cells decreased in a roughly linear manner. When set beside aged donors, long-lived donors presented more naive CD4+ cells and higher diversity.

Germline V gene lookup returns CDR1 GTSNPN and CDR2 SVGIG (reference sequence). V lost 5 bases and J lost 6, with 13 bases in between. The CDR3 runs 12 residues. The same specimen was also included in a second study, on T cells of mothers and their children. From that second work: Once extracted, all RNA went into cDNA synthesis at 1.5 ug per 15 ul. Biologically related mothers and children overlapped slightly more than unrelated pairs, a non-significant difference.

The chain carries TRBV30 and TRBJ1-1; D uncertain. Input material: blood. This receptor was obtained from a woman in her thirties or forties in good health. The CDR3 region is CAWGDQTSEAFF. CDR3 sequence (DNA): TGTGCCTGGGGAGACCAGACCTCTGAAGCTTTCTTT.